This note documents a single T cell receptor beta chain sequence. This sample was included in a study of glioma-infiltrating T cells after dendritic cell vaccination. Germline loops: CDR1 SGHDN, CDR2 FVKESK. The length of the CDR3 is 13 residues. V lost 1 base and J 7 bases, leaving 10 bases between the germline ends. Here immunoSEQ multiplex PCR was the method, and the copy in TCRdb shows in-frame clones only, minus some. Of about 38,000 clones in the sample, almost 85% were seen once. V usage is TRBV14 and J usage is TRBJ1-1; D gene unclear. Sequenced material: blood, taken before dendritic cell vaccination. The sequence derives from a human donor with glioblastoma. CDR3 in DNA: TGTGCCAGCAGCCAAGGATTCGGCGGTGAAGCTTTCTTT. As protein: CASSQGFGGEAFF.